The clone carrying this T cell receptor beta chain was detected many times. Its antigen is not known. Deletions cut 5 bases from V and 8 bases from J, with 12 bases between. The CDR3 consists of 12 residues. Germline CDR1 is SGHAT and CDR2 is FQNNGV. This sample stems from a study of regulatory T cells in long-lasting Graves disease. The time point was: persistent/refractory GD, antithyroid drugs over 5 years with positive TRAb. Scientists built the TCR library using RNA that was extracted from PBMCs. Construction of TCR beta libraries relied on iRepertoire HTBI primers and on Arm-PCR targeting CDR3 regions. Under the authors' procedure: Among the samples, around 60 TRBV and 14 to 15 TRBJ segments were identified. TCRdb reprocessed the multiplex PCR reads with MiXCR, giving one entry per CDR3 protein. TCRdb assigned the V and J calls; the authors' analysis was not used. The sample carries under 500,000 distinct CDR3 sequences, less than 25% recorded once.

Overall study results and limits: Persistent disease preferred TRBV28, TRBJ1-2 and TRBJ2-5; new disease, TRBV20-1 and TRBJ2-1.

The chain combines TRBV11-2 with TRBJ1-2, with a possible D match to TRBD1 (5 bases). Material: peripheral blood mononuclear cells (PBMCs), obtained when the disease was refractory, from a patient treated with antithyroid drugs. The origin of this receptor is a female donor with Graves disease. This CDR3 is CASSAEQDGYTF. DNA for the CDR3: TGTGCCAGCAGCGCTGAACAGGACGGCTACACCTTC.